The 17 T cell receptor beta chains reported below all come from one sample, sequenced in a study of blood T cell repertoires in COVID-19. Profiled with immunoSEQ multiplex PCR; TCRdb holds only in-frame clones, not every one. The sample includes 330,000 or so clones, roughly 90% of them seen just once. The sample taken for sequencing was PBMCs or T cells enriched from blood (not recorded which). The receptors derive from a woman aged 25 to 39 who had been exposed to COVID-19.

CDR3 in amino acids: CASSIGRGRGDVGGNTIYF. The CDR3 DNA follows: TGTGCCAGTAGTATCGGCAGGGGGCGAGGGGATGTCGGAGGAAACACCATATATTTT. J is TRBJ1-3 and V is TRBV19; 8 nucleotides match TRBD1. Losses at the gene ends were 3 bases for V and 4 bases for J; bases not matched to a gene: 17. Germline CDR1 and CDR2: LNHDA and SQIVND (reference sequence). The CDR3 covers 19 residues.

The CDR3 here is CASSSAGTGGYEQYF. The CDR3 DNA follows: TGTGCCAGCAGCTCGGCCGGGACAGGGGGCTACGAGCAGTACTTC. The V gene is TRBV5-5, the J gene TRBJ2-7; TRBD1 matches at 11 bases. The J segment lost 3 bases and the V segment lost 3 bases, leaving 5 bases of the junction unmatched. The germline CDR1 and CDR2 sequences are SGHKS and YYEKEE (reference sequence). This CDR3 is built from 15 residues.

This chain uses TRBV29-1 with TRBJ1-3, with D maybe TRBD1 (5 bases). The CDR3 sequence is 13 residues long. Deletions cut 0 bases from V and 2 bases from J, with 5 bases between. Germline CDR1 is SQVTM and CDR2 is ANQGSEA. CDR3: CSVEEQAGNTIYF. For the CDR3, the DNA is TGCAGCGTTGAAGAACAGGCTGGAAACACCATATATTTT.

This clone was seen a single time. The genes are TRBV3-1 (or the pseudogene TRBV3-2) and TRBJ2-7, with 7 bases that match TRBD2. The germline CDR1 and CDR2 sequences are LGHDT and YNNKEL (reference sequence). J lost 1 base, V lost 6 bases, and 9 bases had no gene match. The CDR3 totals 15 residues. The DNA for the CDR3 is TGTGCCAGCAGTGCCGGGGCGGGAGAATCCTACGAGCAGTACTTC. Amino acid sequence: CASSAGAGESYEQYF.

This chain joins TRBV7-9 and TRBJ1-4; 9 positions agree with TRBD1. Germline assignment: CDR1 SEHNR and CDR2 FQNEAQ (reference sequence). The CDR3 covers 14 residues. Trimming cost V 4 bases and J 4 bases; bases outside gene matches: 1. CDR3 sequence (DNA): TGTGCCAGCAGCTCGGGACAGGGTAATGAAAAACTGTTTTTT. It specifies CASSSGQGNEKLFF. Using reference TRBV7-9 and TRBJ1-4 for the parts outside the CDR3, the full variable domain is DTGVSQNPRHKITKRGQNVTFRCDPISEHNRLYWYRQTLGQGPEFLTYFQNEAQLEKSRLLSDRFSAERPKGSFSTLEIQRTEQGDSAMYLCASSSGQGNEKLFFGSGTQLSVL.

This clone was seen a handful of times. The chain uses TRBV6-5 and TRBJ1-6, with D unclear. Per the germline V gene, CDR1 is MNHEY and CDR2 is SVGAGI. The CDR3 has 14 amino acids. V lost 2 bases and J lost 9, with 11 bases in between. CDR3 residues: CASSYDPGGSPLHF. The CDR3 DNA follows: TGTGCCAGCAGTTACGACCCCGGCGGTTCACCCCTCCACTTT.

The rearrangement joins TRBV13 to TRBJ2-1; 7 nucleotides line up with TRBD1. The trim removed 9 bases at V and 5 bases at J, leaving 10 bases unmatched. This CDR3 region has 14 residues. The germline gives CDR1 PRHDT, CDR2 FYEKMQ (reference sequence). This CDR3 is CASSPFTGDNEQFF. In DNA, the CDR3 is TGTGCCAGTAGCCCGTTCACAGGGGACAATGAGCAGTTCTTC.

The CDR3 is CAWSAVGTDGSPLHF. The CDR3 coding sequence is TGTGCCTGGAGTGCCGTCGGGACAGATGGTTCACCCCTCCACTTT. V is TRBV30 and J is TRBJ1-6; 7 positions match TRBD1. The CDR3 consists of 15 residues. The germline CDR1 and CDR2 sequences are GTSNPN and SVGIG (reference sequence). Trimming at V came to 1 base and at J to 9 bases, leaving 9 bases not matched to a gene.

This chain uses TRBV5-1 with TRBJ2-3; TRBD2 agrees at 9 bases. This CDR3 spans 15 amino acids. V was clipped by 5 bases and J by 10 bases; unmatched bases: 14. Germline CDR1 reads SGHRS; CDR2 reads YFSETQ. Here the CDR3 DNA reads TGCGCCAGCAGTTCGCGGCGGGAGGGCCGGGCACCGCAGTATTTT. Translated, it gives CASSSRREGRAPQYF.

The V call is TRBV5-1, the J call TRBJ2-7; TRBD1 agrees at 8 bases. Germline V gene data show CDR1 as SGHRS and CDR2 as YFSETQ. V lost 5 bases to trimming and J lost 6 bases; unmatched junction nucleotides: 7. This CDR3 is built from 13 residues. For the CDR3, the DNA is TGCGCCAGCAGTTGGGACAGGATTGGCGAGCAGTACTTC. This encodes CASSWDRIGEQYF.

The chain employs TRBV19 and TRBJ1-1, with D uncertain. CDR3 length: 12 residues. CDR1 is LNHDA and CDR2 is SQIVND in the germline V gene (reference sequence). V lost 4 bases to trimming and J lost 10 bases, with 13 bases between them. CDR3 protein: CASSNIPGGAFF. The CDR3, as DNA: TGTGCCAGTAGTAACATCCCCGGCGGAGCTTTCTTT.

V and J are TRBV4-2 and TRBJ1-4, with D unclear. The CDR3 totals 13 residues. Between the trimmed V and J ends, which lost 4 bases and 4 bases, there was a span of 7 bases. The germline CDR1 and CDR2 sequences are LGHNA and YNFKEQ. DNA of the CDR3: TGTGCCAGCAGCCCGCGGGGTAATGAAAAACTGTTTTTT. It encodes CASSPRGNEKLFF.

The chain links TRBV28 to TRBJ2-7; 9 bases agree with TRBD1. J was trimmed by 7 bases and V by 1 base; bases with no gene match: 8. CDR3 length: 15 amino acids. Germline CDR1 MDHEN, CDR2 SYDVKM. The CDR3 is CASSLLGQGVGEQYF. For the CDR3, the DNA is TGTGCCAGCAGTTTATTGGGACAGGGAGTGGGGGAGCAGTACTTC.

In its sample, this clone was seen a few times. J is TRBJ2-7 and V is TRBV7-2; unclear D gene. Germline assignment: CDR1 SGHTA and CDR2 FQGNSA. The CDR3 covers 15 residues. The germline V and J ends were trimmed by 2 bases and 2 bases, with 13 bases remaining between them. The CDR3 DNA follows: TGTGCCAGCAGCTTATGGTTCTCCCTAGCCTACGAGCAGTACTTC. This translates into CASSLWFSLAYEQYF.

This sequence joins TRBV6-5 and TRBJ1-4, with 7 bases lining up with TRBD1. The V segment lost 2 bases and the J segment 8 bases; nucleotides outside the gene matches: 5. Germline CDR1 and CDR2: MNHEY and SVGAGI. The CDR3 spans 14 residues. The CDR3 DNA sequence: TGTGCCAGCAGTTACAGGGGGCCTGACGAAAAACTGTTTTTT. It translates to CASSYRGPDEKLFF.

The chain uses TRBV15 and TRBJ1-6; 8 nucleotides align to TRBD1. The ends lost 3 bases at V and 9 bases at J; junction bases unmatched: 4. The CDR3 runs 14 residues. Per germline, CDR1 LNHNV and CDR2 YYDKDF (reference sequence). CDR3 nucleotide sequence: TGTGCCACCAGCAGGGACAGGGATCGTTCACCCCTCCACTTT. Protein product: CATSRDRDRSPLHF.

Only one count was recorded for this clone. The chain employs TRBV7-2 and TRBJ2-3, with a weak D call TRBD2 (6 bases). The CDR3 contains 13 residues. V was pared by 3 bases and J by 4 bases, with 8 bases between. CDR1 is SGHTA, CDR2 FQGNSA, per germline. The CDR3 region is CASSFWGADTQYF. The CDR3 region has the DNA TGTGCCAGCAGCTTCTGGGGGGCAGATACGCAGTATTTT.